This T cell receptor beta chain originates from a study of blood T cells in healthy people across ages. Study-wide background: There was about one barcoded beta molecule captured by template switching per two T cells.

With regard to this clonotype: The target antigen is unknown.

Primed by a sample-barcoded 5' primer and a J-beta primer mix, a second PCR proceeded for roughly 7 to 11 cycles. Every individual sample yielded 2.5 million or more paired-end reads (each containing CDR3). Each CDR3 protein is one row after TCRdb ran MiXCR on the 5' RACE reads. The data hold over 700,000 distinct CDR3 sequences, with about 55% observed a single time. Regarding the study as a whole: Whereas aged donors had fewer naive CD4+ cells, long-lived donors had more of them and higher diversity.

The TCR originated in a man aged 80 or over in good health. Sequencing was done on a sample of blood.

The CDR3 is CAISDSENTIYF. The CDR3, as DNA: TGTGCCATCAGTGACAGCGAAAACACCATATATTTT. The chain has TRBV10-3 and TRBJ1-3; no clear D gene. The V end lost 3 bases, the J end lost 6 bases, and 6 bases lay between the germline ends. The CDR3 is 12 amino acids. Germline assignment: CDR1 ENHRY and CDR2 SYGVKD.